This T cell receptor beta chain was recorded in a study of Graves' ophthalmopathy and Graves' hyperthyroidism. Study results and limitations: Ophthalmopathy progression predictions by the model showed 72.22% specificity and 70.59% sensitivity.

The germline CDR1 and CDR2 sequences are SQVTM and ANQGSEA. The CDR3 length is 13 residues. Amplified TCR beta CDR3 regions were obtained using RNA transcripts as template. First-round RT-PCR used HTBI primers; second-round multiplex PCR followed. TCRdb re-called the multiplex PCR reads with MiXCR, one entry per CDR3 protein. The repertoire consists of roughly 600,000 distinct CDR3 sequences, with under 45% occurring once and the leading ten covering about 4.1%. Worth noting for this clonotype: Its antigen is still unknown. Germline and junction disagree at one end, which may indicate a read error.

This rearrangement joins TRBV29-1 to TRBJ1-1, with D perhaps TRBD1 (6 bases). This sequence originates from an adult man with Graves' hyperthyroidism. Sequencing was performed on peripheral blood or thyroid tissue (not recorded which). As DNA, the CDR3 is TGCAGCGTTGGGGGACATCCGAACACTGAAGCTACCTTT. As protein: CSVGGHPNTEATF.